This T cell receptor beta chain appears in the sequencing data of a study of CD8 T cells in ankylosing spondylitis. The CDR3 length is 18 residues. The ends lost 7 bases at V and 1 base at J; junction bases unmatched: 13. Study-wide results and caveats: According to the report, clones linked to the disease were significantly enriched in matched synovial fluid samples taken from ankylosing spondylitis patients.

A remark on this clonotype: Its antigen is unknown.

TCRdb used MiXCR to reprocess the 5' RACE reads, holding one entry per CDR3 protein. Of 250,000 to 350,000 distinct CDR3 sequences in the sample, less than 25% were seen once. This TCR came from a female donor with ankylosing spondylitis or in good health (not recorded which). Sequencing was carried out using blood, either unsorted or a sorted T cell fraction (not recorded which). This chain links TRBV12-3 or TRBV12-4 with TRBJ2-1; TRBD2 aligns across 10 bases. The CDR3 here is CASTHRLAGVGSYNEQFF. As DNA, the CDR3 is TGTGCCAGCACCCATAGGCTAGCGGGAGTAGGGTCCTACAATGAGCAGTTCTTC.